One T cell receptor (beta chain) is described in this entry. The data were taken from a study of control samples from healthy donors and cancer patients. TCRdb keeps only in-frame clones here, not all; method: immunoSEQ multiplex PCR. This sample has about 150,000 clones, with 94% found just once. This CDR3 contains 16 residues. Germline assignment: CDR1 SGHDT and CDR2 YYEEEE. Trimming cost V 1 base and J 3 bases; bases outside gene matches: 7. The specimen sequenced was blood. This clonotype was sampled from a woman aged 18-35 years in good health. The chain carries TRBV5-6 and TRBJ2-3; 8 positions agree with TRBD1. CDR3 loop: CASSLLQGATTDTQYF. CDR3 sequence (DNA): TGTGCCAGCAGCTTGTTGCAGGGGGCGACAACAGATACGCAGTATTTT.